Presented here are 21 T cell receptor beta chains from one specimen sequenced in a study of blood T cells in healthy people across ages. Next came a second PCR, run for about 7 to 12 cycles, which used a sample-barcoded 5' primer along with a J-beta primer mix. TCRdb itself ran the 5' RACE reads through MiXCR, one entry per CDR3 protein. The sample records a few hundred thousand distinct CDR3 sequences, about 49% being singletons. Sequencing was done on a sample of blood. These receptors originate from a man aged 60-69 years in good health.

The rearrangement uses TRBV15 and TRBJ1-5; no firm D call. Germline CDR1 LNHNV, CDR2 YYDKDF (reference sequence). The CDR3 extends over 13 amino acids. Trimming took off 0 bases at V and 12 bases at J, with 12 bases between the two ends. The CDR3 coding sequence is TGTGCCACCAGCAGAGATTTCGCTCAACTCCAGCATTTT. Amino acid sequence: CATSRDFAQLQHF.

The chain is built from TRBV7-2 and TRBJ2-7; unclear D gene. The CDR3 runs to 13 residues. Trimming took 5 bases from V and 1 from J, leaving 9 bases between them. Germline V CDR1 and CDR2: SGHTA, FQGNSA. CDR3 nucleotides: TGTGCCAGCAGCGTAGTAGTGTCCTACGAGCAGTACTTC. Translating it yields CASSVVVSYEQYF.

CDR3 region: CASSPAYYNEQFF. The CDR3 region has the DNA TGTGCCAGCAGTCCAGCTTACTACAATGAGCAGTTCTTC. The chain uses TRBV12-3 or TRBV12-4 and TRBJ2-1; D not resolved. CDR3 length equals 13 residues. The V end lost 5 bases, the J end lost 3 bases, and 8 bases lay between the germline ends.

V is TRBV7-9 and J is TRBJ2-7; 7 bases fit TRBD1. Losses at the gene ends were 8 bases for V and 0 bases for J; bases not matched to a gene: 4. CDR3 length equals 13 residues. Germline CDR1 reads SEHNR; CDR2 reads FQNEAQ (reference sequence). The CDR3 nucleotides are TGTGCCAGCGACAGGGAGAACTCCTACGAGCAGTACTTC. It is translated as CASDRENSYEQYF.

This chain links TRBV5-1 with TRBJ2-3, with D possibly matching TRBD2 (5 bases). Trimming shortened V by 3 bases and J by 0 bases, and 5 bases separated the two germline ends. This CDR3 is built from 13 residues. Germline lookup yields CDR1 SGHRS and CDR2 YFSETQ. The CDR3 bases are TGCGCCAGCAGCTGGACTAGCACAGATACGCAGTATTTT. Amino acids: CASSWTSTDTQYF. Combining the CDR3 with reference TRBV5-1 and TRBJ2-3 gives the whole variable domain KAGVTQTPRYLIKTRGQQVTLSCSPISGHRSVSWYQQTPGQGLQFLFEYFSETQRNKGNFPGRFSGRQFSNSRSEMNVSTLELGDSALYLCASSWTSTDTQYFGPGTRLTVL.

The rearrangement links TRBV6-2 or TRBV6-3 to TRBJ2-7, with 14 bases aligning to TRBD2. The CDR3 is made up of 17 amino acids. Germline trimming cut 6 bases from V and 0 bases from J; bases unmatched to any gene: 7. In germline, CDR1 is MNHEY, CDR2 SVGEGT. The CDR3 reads CASRNAGLAGASYEQYF. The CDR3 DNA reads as TGTGCCAGCAGGAACGCGGGACTAGCGGGAGCCTCCTACGAGCAGTACTTC.

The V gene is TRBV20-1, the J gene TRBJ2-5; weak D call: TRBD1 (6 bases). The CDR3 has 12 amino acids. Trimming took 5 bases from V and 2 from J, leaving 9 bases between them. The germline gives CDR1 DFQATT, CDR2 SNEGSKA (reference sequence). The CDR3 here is CSAPGQQETQYF. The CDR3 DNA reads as TGCAGTGCTCCGGGACAACAAGAGACCCAGTACTTC.

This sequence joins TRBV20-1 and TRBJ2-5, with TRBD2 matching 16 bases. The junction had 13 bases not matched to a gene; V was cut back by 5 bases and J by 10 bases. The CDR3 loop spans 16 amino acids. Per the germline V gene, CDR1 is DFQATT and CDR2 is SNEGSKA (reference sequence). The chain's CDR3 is CSAGTSGRARTWSQYF. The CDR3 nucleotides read TGCAGTGCTGGGACTAGCGGGAGGGCCAGGACCTGGAGCCAGTACTTC.

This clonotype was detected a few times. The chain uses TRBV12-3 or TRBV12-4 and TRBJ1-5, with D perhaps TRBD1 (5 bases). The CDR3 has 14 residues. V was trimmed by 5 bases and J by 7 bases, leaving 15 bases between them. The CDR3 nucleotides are TGTGCCAGCAGTGTGGGAGGGGCTGTCCAGCCCCAGCATTTT. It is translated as CASSVGGAVQPQHF.

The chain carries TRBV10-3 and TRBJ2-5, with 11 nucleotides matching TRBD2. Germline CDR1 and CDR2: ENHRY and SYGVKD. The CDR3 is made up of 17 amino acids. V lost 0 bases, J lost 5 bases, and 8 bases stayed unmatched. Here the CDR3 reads CAISESRTSGGGETQYF. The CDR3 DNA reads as TGTGCCATCAGTGAGTCTCGAACTAGCGGGGGAGGCGAGACCCAGTACTTC.

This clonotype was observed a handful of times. The DNA of the CDR3 is TGTGCCACCAGTGATCCCACCCCGGCAGGGGGATTGGAGACCCAGTACTTC. It translates to CATSDPTPAGGLETQYF. The V and J genes are TRBV24-1 and TRBJ2-5; 7 bases fit TRBD1. The CDR3 covers 17 residues. Germline V lookup: CDR1 KGHDR, CDR2 SFDVKD. Losses at the gene ends were 3 bases for V and 5 bases for J; bases not matched to a gene: 14.

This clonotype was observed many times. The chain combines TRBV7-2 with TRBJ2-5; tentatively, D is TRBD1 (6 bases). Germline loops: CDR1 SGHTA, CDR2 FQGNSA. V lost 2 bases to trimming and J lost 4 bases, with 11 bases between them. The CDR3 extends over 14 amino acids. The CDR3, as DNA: TGTGCCAGCAGCTTACAGGGGAGCCTAGAGACCCAGTACTTC. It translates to CASSLQGSLETQYF.

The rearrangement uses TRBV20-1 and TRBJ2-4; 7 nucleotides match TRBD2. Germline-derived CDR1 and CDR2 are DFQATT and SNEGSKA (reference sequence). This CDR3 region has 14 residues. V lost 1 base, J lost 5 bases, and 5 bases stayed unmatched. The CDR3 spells CSARGGGGENIQYF. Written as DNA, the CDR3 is TGCAGTGCTAGAGGGGGGGGGGGAGAAAACATTCAGTACTTC.

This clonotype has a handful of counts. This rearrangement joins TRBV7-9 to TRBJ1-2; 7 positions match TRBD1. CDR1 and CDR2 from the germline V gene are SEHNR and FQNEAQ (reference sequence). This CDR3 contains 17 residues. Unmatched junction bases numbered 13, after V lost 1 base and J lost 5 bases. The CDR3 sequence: CASSLGGQREMVYGYTF. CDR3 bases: TGTGCCAGCAGCTTAGGGGGACAGAGGGAGATGGTTTATGGCTACACCTTC.

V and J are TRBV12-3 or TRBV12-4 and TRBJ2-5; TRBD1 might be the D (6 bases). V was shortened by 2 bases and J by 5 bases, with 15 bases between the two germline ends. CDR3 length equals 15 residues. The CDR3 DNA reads TGTGCCAGCAGTTTATCCTCCACAGGGCTGGAGACCCAGTACTTC. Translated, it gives CASSLSSTGLETQYF.

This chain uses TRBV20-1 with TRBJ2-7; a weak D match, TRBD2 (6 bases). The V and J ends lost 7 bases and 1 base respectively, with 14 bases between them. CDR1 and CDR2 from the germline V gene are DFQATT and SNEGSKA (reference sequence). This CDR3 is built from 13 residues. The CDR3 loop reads CSVGLAVSYEQYF. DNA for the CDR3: TGCAGTGTCGGTTTAGCGGTTTCCTACGAGCAGTACTTC.

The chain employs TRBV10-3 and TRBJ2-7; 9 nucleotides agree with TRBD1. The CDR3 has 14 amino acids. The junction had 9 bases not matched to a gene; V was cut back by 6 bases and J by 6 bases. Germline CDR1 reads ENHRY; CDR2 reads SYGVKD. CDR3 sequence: CAIRSGTGTAEQYF. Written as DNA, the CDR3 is TGTGCCATCAGGTCCGGGACAGGGACGGCCGAGCAGTACTTC.

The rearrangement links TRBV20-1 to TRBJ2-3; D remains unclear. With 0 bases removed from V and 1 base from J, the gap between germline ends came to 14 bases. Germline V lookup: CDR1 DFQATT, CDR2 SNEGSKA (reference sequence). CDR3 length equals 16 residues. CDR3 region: CSARDIIRTGTDTQYF. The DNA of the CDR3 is TGCAGTGCTAGAGATATCATCCGTACGGGCACAGATACGCAGTATTTT.

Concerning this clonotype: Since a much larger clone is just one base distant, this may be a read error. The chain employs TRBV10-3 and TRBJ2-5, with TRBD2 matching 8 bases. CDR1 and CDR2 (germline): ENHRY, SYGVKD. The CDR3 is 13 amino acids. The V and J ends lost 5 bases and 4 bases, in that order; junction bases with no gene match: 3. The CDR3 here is CAISSGGGETQYF. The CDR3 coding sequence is TGTGCCATCAGTTCGGGGGGGGGAGAGACCCAGTACTTC.

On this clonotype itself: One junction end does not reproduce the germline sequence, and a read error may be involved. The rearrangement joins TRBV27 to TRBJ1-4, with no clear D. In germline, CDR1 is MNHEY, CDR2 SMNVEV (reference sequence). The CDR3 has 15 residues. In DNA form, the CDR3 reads TGTGCCGGCAGTTTAGGGCCCCCCGAGAATGAAAAACTGTTTTTT. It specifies CAGSLGPPENEKLFF.

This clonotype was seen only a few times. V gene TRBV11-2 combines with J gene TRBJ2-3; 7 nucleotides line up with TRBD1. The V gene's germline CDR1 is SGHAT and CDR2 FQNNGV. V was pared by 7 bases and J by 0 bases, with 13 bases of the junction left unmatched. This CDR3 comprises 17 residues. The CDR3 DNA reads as TGTGCCAGCAATCGACGGCCGGGACAGACTAGCACAGATACGCAGTATTTT. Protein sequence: CASNRRPGQTSTDTQYF.